Below are 6 T cell receptor beta chains sequenced from a single sample in a study of OX40 agonist ivuxolimab in advanced cancers. Clones were read by immunoSEQ multiplex PCR, and TCRdb kept only the in-frame ones, dropping some. The data contain fewer than 85,000 clones, roughly nine tenths of them seen just once; the ten biggest clones take up roughly a tenth. Sequenced here: CD4+ or CD8+ T cells sorted from blood, sampled in a trial of the OX40 agonist ivuxolimab. The receptors stem from an adult with an advanced solid tumor such as melanoma, head and neck, liver or kidney cancer.

The rearrangement uses TRBV10-3 and TRBJ2-1; 11 bases match TRBD2. Losses at the gene ends were 6 bases for V and 9 bases for J; bases not matched to a gene: 7. Looked up from germline, CDR1 is ENHRY and CDR2 is SYGVKD. This CDR3 is 14 amino acids long. The CDR3 nucleotides read TGTGCCATCAGGGTTAGCGGGGGGGAACTTGAGCAGTTCTTC. Amino acids: CAIRVSGGELEQFF.

The rearrangement joins TRBV7-9 to TRBJ2-1; a possible D gene is TRBD1 (5 bases). The CDR3 extends over 12 amino acids. Trimming pared 6 bases from V and 6 bases from J, leaving 9 bases between. The germline V gene has CDR1 SEHNR and CDR2 FQNEAQ (reference sequence). CDR3 in amino acids: CASRQGSNEQFF. The CDR3 DNA reads as TGTGCCAGCAGGCAGGGTAGCAATGAGCAGTTCTTC.

CDR3 sequence (DNA): TGTGCCAGCAGCGTAGAGGGAGTAGTCGGGCTTCCCGGGGAGCTGTTTTTT. Its translation is CASSVEGVVGLPGELFF. The chain recombines TRBV9 with TRBJ2-2; weak D call: TRBD2 (5 bases). The CDR3 length is 17 residues. Deletions cut 0 bases from V and 6 bases from J, with 18 bases between. Germline V CDR1 and CDR2: SGDLS, YYNGEE.

The V gene is TRBV2, the J gene TRBJ1-1, with D perhaps TRBD1 (5 bases). Germline V lookup: CDR1 SNHLY, CDR2 FYNNEI. Deletions cut 5 bases from V and 0 bases from J, with 22 bases between. The CDR3 is 18 amino acids. The CDR3 region is CASSLSRVRAGLNTEAFF. The CDR3 DNA sequence: TGTGCCAGCAGTCTCTCCCGAGTGAGAGCAGGGTTGAACACTGAAGCTTTCTTT.

This chain joins TRBV13 and TRBJ2-1; D gene ambiguous. The V gene's germline CDR1 is PRHDT and CDR2 FYEKMQ (reference sequence). The V and J ends lost 2 bases and 6 bases respectively, with 14 bases between them. There are 15 residues in the CDR3. The CDR3 nucleotides are TGTGCCAGCAGCTTATACCCCTGGGCTACCAATGAGCAGTTCTTC. This sequence encodes CASSLYPWATNEQFF. The complete variable domain, with remaining parts taken from reference TRBV13 and TRBJ2-1, reads AAGVIQSPRHLIKEKRETATLKCYPIPRHDTVYWYQQGPGQDPQFLISFYEKMQSDKGSIPDRFSAQQFSDYHSELNMSSLELGDSALYFCASSLYPWATNEQFFGPGTRLTVL.

The chain links TRBV6-1 to TRBJ2-7; D might be TRBD2 (5 bases). V was pared by 7 bases and J by 3 bases, with 13 bases between. The CDR3 is made up of 13 amino acids. Looked up from germline, CDR1 is MNHNS and CDR2 is SASEGT. The CDR3 protein is CASKGLTDYEQYF. In DNA form, the CDR3 reads TGTGCCAGCAAAGGACTGACCGACTACGAGCAGTACTTC.